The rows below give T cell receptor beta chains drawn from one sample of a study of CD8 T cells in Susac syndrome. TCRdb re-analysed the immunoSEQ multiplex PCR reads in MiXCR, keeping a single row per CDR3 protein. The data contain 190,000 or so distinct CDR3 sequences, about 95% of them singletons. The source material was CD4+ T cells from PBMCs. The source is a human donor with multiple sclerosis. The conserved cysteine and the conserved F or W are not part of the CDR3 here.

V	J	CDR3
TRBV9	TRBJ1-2	ASSVGGTRSQGYT
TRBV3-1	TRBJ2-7	ASSPRPYKAGEQY
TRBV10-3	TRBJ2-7	AIRSTSGSYEQY
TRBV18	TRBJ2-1	ASSPSRTSGEQF
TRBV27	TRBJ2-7	ASSIPGQGPYEQY
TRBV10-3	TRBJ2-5	ATQASAQETQY
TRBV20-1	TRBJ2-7	SARDRLGAQYEQY
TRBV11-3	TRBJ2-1	ASSMERALREQF
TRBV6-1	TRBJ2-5	ASLRGRGETQY
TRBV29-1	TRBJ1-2	SVVGTAKTIRT
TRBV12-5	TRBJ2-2	ASGLGLAANTGELF
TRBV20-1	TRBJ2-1	SAGDRPQF
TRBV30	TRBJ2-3	AWSVNLADTQY
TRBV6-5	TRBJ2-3	ASTWGGTQY
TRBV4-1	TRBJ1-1	ASSLRQGMNTEAF
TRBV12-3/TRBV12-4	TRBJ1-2	ASRPGPRGSGYT
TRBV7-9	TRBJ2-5	ASSLGATTRETQY
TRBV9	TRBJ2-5	ASSVDPRGMETQY
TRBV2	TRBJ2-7	ASSPLPLAGGGEQY
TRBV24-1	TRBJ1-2	ATSDSDGTNYGYT
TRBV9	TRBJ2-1	ASSPLAGGPDEQF
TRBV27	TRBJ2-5	ASSRAGGKETQY
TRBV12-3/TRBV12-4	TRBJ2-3	ASSPIFPDTQY
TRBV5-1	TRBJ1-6	ASSVDRRTGGSPLH
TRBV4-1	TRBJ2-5	ASSQDLGGVETQY
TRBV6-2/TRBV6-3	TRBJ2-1	ASSYSMPGSPHEQF
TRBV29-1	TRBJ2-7	SVAHPSPYEQY
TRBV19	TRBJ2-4	ASRQTQGVRNIQY
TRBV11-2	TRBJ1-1	ASSFGHQSNEAF
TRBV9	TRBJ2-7	ASSVAQGASEQY
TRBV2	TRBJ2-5	ASSEPKTGY
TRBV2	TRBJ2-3	ASSPRGRESDTQY
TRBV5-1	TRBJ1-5	ASSPGDSLYQPQH
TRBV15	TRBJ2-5	ATSSARGTRVQTQY
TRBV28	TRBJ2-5	ASSLGRQETQY
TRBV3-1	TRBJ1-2	ASSTQGRGYT
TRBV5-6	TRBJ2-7	ASSPAYRYEQY
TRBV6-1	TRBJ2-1	ASSAGDSLSYNEQF
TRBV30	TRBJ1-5	AWSVRQGGQPQH
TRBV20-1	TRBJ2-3	SAPSSAGGPYTQY
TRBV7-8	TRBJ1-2	ASSLDTGGRGYGYT
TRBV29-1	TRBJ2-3	SVGDPGRLY
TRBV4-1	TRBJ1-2	ASSQDPLQGLYGYT
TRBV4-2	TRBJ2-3	ASSQRETDTQY
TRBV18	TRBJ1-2	ASSLTKGPLLYGYT
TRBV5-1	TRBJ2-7	ASSLQGGHEQY
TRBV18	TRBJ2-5	ASSPPDKQETQY
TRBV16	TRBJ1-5	ASSQLRQEQPQH
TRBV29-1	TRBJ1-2	SVWSNGYT
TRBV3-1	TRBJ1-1	ASSPTWDSQNTEAF
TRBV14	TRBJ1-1	ASSQWGGTEAF
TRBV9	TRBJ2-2	ASSIHAGAAGELF
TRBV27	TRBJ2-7	ASSGPSYEQY